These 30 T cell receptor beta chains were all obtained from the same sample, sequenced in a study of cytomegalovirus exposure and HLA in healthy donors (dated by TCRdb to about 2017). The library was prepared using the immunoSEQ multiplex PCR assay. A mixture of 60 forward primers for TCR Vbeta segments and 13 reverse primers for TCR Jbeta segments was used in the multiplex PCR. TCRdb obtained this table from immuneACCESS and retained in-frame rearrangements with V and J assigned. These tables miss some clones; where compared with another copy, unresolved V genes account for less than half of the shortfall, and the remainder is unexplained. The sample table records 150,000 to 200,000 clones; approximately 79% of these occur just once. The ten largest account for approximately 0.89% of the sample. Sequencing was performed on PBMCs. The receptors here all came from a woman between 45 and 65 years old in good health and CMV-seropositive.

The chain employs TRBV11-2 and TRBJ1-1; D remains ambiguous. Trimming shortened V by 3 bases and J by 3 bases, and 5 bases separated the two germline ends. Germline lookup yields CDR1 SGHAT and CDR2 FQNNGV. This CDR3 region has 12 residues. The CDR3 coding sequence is TGTGCCAGCAGCTTCTCCTACACTGAAGCTTTCTTT. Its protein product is CASSFSYTEAFF.

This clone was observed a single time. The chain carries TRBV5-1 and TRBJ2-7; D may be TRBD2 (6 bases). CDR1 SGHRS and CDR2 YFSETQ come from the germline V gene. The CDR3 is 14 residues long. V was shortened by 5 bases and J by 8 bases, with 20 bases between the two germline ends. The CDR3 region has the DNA TGCGCCAGCAGTCCCATGGGGGGACCCAGCAAGCAGTACTTC. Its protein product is CASSPMGGPSKQYF.

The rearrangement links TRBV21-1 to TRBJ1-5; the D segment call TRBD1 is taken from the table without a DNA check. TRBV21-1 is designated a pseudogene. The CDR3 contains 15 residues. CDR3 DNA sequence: TGTGCCAGCAGCTTGCGGACACGTAGCAATCAGCCCCAGCATTTT. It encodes CASSLRTRSNQPQHF.

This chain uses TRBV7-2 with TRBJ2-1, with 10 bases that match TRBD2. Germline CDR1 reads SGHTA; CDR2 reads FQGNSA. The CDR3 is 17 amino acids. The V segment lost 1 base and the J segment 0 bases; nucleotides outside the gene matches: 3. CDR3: CASSLVAGGSSYNEQFF. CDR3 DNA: TGTGCCAGCAGCTTAGTAGCGGGAGGCAGCTCCTACAATGAGCAGTTCTTC.

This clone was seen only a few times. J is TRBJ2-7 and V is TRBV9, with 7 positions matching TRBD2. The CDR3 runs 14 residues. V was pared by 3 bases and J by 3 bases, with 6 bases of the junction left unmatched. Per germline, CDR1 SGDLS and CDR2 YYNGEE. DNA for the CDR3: TGTGCCAGCAGCGCGGGGGACTACAACTACGAGCAGTACTTC. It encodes CASSAGDYNYEQYF. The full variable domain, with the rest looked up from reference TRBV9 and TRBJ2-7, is DSGVTQTPKHLITATGQRVTLRCSPRSGDLSVYWYQQSLDQGLQFLIQYYNGEERAKGNILERFSAQQFPDLHSELNLSSLELGDSALYFCASSAGDYNYEQYFGPGTRLTVT.

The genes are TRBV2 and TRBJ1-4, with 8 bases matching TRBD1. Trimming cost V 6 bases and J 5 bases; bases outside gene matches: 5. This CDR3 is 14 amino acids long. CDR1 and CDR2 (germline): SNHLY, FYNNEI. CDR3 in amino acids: CASRWGQENEKLFF. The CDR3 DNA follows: TGTGCCAGCAGGTGGGGACAGGAGAATGAAAAACTGTTTTTT.

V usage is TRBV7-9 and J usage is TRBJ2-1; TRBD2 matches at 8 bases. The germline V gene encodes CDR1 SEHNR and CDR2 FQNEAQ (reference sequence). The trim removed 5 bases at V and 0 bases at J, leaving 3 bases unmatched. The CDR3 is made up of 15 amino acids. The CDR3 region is CASSQRGGSYNEQFF. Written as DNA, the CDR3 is TGTGCCAGCAGCCAACGGGGGGGCTCCTACAATGAGCAGTTCTTC.

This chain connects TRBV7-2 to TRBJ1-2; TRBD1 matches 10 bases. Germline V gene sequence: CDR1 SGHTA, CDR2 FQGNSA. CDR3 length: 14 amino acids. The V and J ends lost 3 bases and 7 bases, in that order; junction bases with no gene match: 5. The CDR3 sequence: CASSFAGTGVGYTF. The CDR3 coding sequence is TGTGCCAGCAGCTTTGCCGGGACAGGGGTTGGCTACACCTTC.

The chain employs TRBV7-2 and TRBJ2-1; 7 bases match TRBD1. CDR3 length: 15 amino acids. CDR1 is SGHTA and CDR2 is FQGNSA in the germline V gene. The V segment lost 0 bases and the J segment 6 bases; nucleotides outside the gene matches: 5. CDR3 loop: CASSLAGSGGNEQFF. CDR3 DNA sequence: TGTGCCAGCAGCTTAGCCGGATCAGGGGGCAATGAGCAGTTCTTC.

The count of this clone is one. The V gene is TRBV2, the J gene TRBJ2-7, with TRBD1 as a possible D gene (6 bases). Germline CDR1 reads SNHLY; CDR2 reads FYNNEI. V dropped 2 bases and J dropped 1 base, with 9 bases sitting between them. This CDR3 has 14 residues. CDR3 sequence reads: CASSEQGTSYEQYF. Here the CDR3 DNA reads TGTGCCAGCAGTGAACAGGGGACATCCTACGAGCAGTACTTC.

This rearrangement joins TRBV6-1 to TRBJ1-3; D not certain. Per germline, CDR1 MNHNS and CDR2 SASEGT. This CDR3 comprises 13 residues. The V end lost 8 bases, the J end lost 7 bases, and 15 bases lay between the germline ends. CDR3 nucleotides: TGTGCCAGCGCCAAGGAGTATCGGAACACCATATATTTT. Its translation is CASAKEYRNTIYF.

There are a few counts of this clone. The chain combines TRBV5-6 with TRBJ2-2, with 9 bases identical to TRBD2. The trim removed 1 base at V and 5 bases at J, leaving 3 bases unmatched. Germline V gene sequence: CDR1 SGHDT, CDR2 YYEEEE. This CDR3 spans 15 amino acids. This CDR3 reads CASSLSLAGTGELFF. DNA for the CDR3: TGTGCCAGCAGCTTGAGTCTAGCGGGAACCGGGGAGCTGTTTTTT.

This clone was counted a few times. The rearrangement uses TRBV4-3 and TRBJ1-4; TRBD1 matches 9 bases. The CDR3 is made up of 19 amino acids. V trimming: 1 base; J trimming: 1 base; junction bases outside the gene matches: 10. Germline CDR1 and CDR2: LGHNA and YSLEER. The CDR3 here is CASSQGTGGKGLTNEKLFF. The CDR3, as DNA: TGCGCCAGCAGCCAAGGAACAGGGGGCAAGGGGCTAACTAATGAAAAACTGTTTTTT.

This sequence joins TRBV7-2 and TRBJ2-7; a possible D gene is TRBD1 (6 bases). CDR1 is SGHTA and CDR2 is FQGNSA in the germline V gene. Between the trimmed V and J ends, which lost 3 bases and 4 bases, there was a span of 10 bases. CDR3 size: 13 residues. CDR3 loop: CASSFSGAYEQYF. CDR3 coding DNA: TGTGCCAGCAGCTTCTCAGGGGCGTACGAGCAGTACTTC.

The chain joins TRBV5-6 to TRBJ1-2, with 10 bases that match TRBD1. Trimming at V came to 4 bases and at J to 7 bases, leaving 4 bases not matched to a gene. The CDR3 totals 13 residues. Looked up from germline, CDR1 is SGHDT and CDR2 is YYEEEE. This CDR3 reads CASSAWTGGGYTF. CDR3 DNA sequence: TGTGCCAGCAGCGCCTGGACAGGGGGTGGCTACACCTTC.

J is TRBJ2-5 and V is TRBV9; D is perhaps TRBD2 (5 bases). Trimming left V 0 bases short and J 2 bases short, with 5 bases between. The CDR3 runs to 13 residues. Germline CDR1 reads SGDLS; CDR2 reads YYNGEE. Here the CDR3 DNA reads TGTGCCAGCAGCGTAGCGGGACAAGAGACCCAGTACTTC. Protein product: CASSVAGQETQYF.

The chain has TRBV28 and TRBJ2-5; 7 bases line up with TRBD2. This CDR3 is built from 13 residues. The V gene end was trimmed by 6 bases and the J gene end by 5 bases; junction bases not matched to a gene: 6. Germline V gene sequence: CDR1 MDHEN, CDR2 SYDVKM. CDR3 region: CASSRRGSETQYF. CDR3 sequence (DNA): TGTGCCAGCAGCCGGCGGGGGAGTGAGACCCAGTACTTC. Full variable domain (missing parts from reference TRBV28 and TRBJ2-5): DVKVTQSSRYLVKRTGEKVFLECVQDMDHENMFWYRQDPGLGLRLIYFSYDVKMKEKGDIPEGYSVSREKKERFSLILESASTNQTSMYLCASSRRGSETQYFGPGTRLLVL.

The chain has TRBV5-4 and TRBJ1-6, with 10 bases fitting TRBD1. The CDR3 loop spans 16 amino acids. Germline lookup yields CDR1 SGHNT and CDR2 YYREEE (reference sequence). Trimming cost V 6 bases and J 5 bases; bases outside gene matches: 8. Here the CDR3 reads CASNLGGQGNNSPLHF. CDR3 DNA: TGTGCCAGCAACCTGGGGGGACAGGGGAATAATTCACCCCTCCACTTT.

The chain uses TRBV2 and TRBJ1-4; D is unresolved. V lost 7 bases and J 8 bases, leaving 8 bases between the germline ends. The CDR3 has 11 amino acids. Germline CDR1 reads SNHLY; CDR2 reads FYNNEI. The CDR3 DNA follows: TGTGCCAGCACGAGCCGAGAAAAACTGTTTTTT. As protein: CASTSREKLFF.

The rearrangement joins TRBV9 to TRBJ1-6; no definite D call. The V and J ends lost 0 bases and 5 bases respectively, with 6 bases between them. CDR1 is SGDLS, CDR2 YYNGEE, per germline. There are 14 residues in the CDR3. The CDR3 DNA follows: TGTGCCAGCAGCGTAGTGGCAGATAATTCACCCCTCCACTTT. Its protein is CASSVVADNSPLHF.

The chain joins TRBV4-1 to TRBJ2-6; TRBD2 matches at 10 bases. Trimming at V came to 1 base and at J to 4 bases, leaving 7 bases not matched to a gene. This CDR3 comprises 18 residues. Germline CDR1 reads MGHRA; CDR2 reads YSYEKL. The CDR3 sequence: CASSQGRGLATGANVLTF. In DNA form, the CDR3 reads TGCGCCAGCAGCCAAGGGAGGGGACTAGCGACCGGGGCCAACGTCCTGACTTTC.

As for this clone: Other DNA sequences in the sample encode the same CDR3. The CDR3 sequence: CSASRGTEAFF. DNA of the CDR3: TGCAGTGCGAGTCGGGGAACTGAAGCTTTCTTT. The V call is TRBV20-1, the J call TRBJ1-1, with D hard to call. The CDR3 loop spans 11 amino acids. The V end lost 6 bases, the J end lost 5 bases, and 10 bases lay between the germline ends. Germline assignment: CDR1 DFQATT and CDR2 SNEGSKA (reference sequence).

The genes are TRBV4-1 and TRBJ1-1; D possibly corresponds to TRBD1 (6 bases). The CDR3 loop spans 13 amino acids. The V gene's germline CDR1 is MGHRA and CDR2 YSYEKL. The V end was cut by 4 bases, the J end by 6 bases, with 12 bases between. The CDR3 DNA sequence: TGCGCCAGCAGCCGCGTACAGGGCGCTGAAGCTTTCTTT. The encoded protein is CASSRVQGAEAFF.

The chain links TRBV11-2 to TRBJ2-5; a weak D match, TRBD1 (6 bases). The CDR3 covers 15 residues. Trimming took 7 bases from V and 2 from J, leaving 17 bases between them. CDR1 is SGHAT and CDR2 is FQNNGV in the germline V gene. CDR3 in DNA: TGTGCCAGCACCGCTCAGGGGTTCGGGCAAGAGACCCAGTACTTC. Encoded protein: CASTAQGFGQETQYF.

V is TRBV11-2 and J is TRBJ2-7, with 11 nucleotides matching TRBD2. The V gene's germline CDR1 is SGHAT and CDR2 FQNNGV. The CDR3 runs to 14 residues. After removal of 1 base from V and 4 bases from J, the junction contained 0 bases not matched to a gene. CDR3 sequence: CASSLGTSGYEQYF. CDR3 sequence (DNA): TGTGCCAGCAGCTTAGGGACTAGCGGGTACGAGCAGTACTTC.

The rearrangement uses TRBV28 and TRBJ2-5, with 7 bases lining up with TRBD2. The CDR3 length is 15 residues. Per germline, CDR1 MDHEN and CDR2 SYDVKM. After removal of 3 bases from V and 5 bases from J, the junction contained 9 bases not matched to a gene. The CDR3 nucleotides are TGTGCCAGCAGTTTCGGCGGGAGCCTCCCGGAGACCCAGTACTTC. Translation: CASSFGGSLPETQYF.

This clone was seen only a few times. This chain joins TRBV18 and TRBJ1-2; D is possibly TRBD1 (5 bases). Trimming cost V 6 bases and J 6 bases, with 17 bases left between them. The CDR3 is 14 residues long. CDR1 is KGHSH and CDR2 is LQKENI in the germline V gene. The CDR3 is CASSLQGGENGYTF. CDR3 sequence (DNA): TGTGCCAGCTCCCTTCAAGGAGGGGAGAATGGCTACACCTTC.

The CDR3 region is CAISESFLGSGQPQHF. The CDR3 region has the DNA TGTGCCATCAGTGAGTCGTTTTTGGGTTCGGGTCAGCCCCAGCATTTT. The chain employs TRBV10-3 and TRBJ1-5; D gene unclear. With 0 bases removed from V and 6 bases from J, the gap between germline ends came to 15 bases. This CDR3 spans 16 amino acids. In germline, CDR1 is ENHRY, CDR2 SYGVKD.

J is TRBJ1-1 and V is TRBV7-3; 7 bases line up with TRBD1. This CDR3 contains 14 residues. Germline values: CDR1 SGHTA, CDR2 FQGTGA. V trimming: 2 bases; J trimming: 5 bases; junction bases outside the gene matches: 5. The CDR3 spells CASSLGPGGTEAFF. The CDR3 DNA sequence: TGTGCCAGCAGCTTAGGGCCAGGGGGAACTGAAGCTTTCTTT.

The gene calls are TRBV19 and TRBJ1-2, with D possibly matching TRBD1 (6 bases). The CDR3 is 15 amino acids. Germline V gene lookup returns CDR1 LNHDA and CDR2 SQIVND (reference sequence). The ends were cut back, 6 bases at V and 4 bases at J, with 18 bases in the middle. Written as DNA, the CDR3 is TGTGCCAGTAGCCCAACCCCCCAAGGGGGCTATGGCTACACCTTC. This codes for CASSPTPQGGYGYTF.